A single sample is the source of the 16 T cell receptor beta chains below, sequenced in a study of blood T cell repertoires in COVID-19. Assay used: immunoSEQ multiplex PCR; TCRdb lists only in-frame clones, some missing. This repertoire shows 100,000 or so clones, roughly 79% found once; its top ten account for 8% to 9.5%. The sequenced sample was peripheral blood. Receptors originate from a woman aged 70 to 79 with acute or convalescent COVID-19.

This chain links TRBV3-1 (or the pseudogene TRBV3-2) with TRBJ2-6; 7 bases match TRBD1. This CDR3 is 18 amino acids long. Germline-derived CDR1 and CDR2 are LGHDT and YNNKEL (reference sequence). V dropped 3 bases and J dropped 2; count of bases not matched to a gene: 10. The CDR3: CASSHYDRASTGANVLTF. CDR3 in DNA: TGTGCCAGCAGCCATTACGACAGGGCTTCCACTGGGGCCAACGTCCTGACTTTC.

This chain links TRBV2 with TRBJ2-5, with TRBD2 as a possible D gene (5 bases). This CDR3 region has 11 residues. V was shortened by 5 bases and J by 5 bases, with 6 bases between the two germline ends. Per the germline V gene, CDR1 is SNHLY and CDR2 is FYNNEI. CDR3 protein: CASSREETQYF. Written as DNA, the CDR3 is TGTGCCAGCAGTAGGGAGGAGACCCAGTACTTC. Full variable domain (outside the CDR3, taken from reference TRBV2 and TRBJ2-5): EPEVTQTPSHQVTQMGQEVILRCVPISNHLYFYWYRQILGQKVEFLVSFYNNEISEKSEIFDDQFSVERPDGSNFTLKIRSTKLEDSAMYFCASSREETQYFGPGTRLLVL.

The chain combines TRBV30 with TRBJ1-2; D is unclear. CDR3 size: 12 residues. V was trimmed by 4 bases and J by 1 base, leaving 7 bases between them. CDR1 and CDR2 (germline): GTSNPN, SVGIG (reference sequence). The CDR3 DNA follows: TGTGCCTGGAAAGGAGGTAACTATGGCTACACCTTC. The encoded protein is CAWKGGNYGYTF.

Written as DNA, the CDR3 is TGCGCCAGCAGCTTTTTCCTGACAGGGGGCCGAACTGAAGCTTTCTTT. The encoded protein is CASSFFLTGGRTEAFF. The genes are TRBV5-1 and TRBJ1-1; 10 bases match TRBD1. This CDR3 is 16 amino acids long. Looked up from germline, CDR1 is SGHRS and CDR2 is YFSETQ. The V and J ends lost 2 bases and 5 bases, in that order; junction bases with no gene match: 9.

V is TRBV19 and J is TRBJ1-1; 10 positions match TRBD1. From germline, CDR1 is LNHDA and CDR2 SQIVND (reference sequence). CDR3 size: 15 residues. V dropped 7 bases and J dropped 5; count of bases not matched to a gene: 10. In nucleotides, the CDR3 is TGTGCCAGTATGGGCTCGAGGACAGGGGGAACTGAAGCTTTCTTT. This translates into CASMGSRTGGTEAFF. Using reference TRBV19 and TRBJ1-1 for the parts outside the CDR3, the full variable domain is DGGITQSPKYLFRKEGQNVTLSCEQNLNHDAMYWYRQDPGQGLRLIYYSQIVNDFQKGDIAEGYSVSREKKESFPLTVTSAQKNPTAFYLCASMGSRTGGTEAFFGQGTRLTVV.

The rearrangement links TRBV11-2 to TRBJ2-2; 9 bases are a match to TRBD2. J gave up 5 bases and V 3 bases, and 7 bases lay outside the gene matches. The germline gives CDR1 SGHAT, CDR2 FQNNGV. CDR3 length equals 16 residues. Here the CDR3 reads CASSFGSGGRTGELFF. Written as DNA, the CDR3 is TGTGCCAGCAGCTTTGGAAGCGGGGGGCGTACCGGGGAGCTGTTTTTT.

The J gene is TRBJ2-1, the V gene TRBV5-6; 7 nucleotides agree with TRBD2. The CDR3 spans 16 residues. Germline CDR1 and CDR2: SGHDT and YYEEEE. After removal of 2 bases from V and 3 bases from J, the junction contained 8 bases not matched to a gene. The CDR3: CASSLEAGPIYNEQFF. The DNA for the CDR3 is TGTGCCAGCAGCTTAGAAGCGGGGCCAATCTACAATGAGCAGTTCTTC.

The chain recombines TRBV5-1 with TRBJ1-2; possibly TRBD1 for D (6 bases). Germline values: CDR1 SGHRS, CDR2 YFSETQ. Trimming took off 1 base at V and 7 bases at J, with 20 bases between the two ends. This CDR3 spans 16 amino acids. The CDR3 sequence: CASSLYREVQGGGYTF. CDR3 coding DNA: TGCGCCAGCAGCTTGTACCGCGAAGTACAGGGCGGTGGCTACACCTTC.

CDR3 region: CASSLTGDRYEQYF. The CDR3, as DNA: TGCGCCAGCAGCTTGACAGGGGACAGATACGAGCAGTACTTC. This sequence joins TRBV5-1 and TRBJ2-7, with TRBD1 identical over 7 bases. This CDR3 contains 14 residues. The V gene end was trimmed by 1 base and the J gene end by 4 bases; junction bases not matched to a gene: 5. The germline CDR1 and CDR2 sequences are SGHRS and YFSETQ.

V and J are TRBV3-1 (or the pseudogene TRBV3-2) and TRBJ2-1; 8 bases agree with TRBD1. The length of the CDR3 is 15 residues. Germline CDR1 is LGHDT and CDR2 is YNNKEL (reference sequence). V was pared by 1 base and J by 2 bases, with 1 base of the junction left unmatched. CDR3: CASSQGQGTYNEQFF. The CDR3, as DNA: TGTGCCAGCAGCCAAGGACAGGGGACCTACAATGAGCAGTTCTTC.

This clone has only a few counts. The rearrangement joins TRBV7-6 to TRBJ2-6; D gene unclear. The CDR3 is 14 amino acids. Germline assignment: CDR1 SGHVS and CDR2 FNYEAQ. Trimming cost V 7 bases and J 4 bases, with 11 bases left between them. The CDR3 loop reads CASTPVVGANVLTF. The CDR3, as DNA: TGTGCCAGCACCCCGGTAGTGGGGGCCAACGTCCTGACTTTC.

The J gene is TRBJ1-1, the V gene TRBV12-3 or TRBV12-4, with D uncertain. Trimming took off 2 bases at V and 6 bases at J, with 7 bases between the two ends. This CDR3 region has 12 residues. The CDR3 loop is CASSLIGAEAFF. CDR3 nucleotides: TGTGCCAGCAGTTTAATCGGTGCTGAAGCTTTCTTT.

This sequence joins TRBV12-1 and TRBJ2-3; the table names TRBD2, a call not compared with the DNA. TRBV12-1 is a pseudogene segment. This CDR3 is 18 amino acids long. DNA for the CDR3: TGTGCCAGCATCCCCCGGCCTAGCGGGGGGTTTAGCACAGATACGCAGTATTTT. Its translation is CASIPRPSGGFSTDTQYF.

A few counts support this clone. This sequence joins TRBV7-3 and TRBJ1-1, with 7 bases that match TRBD1. V gave up 6 bases and J gave up 1 base; unmatched junction bases: 2. The CDR3 is 13 amino acids. CDR1 SGHTA and CDR2 FQGTGA come from the germline V gene. CDR3 protein: CASSRQGNTEAFF. CDR3 bases: TGTGCCAGCAGTAGACAGGGGAACACTGAAGCTTTCTTT.

This chain uses TRBV6-2 or TRBV6-3 with TRBJ2-1; TRBD2 aligns across 11 bases. The length of the CDR3 is 16 residues. V dropped 6 bases and J dropped 6; count of bases not matched to a gene: 10. Germline CDR1 is MNHEY and CDR2 is SVGEGT. The CDR3: CASSTGTSGDFNEQFF. The CDR3 DNA sequence: TGTGCCAGCAGCACCGGGACTAGCGGAGATTTCAATGAGCAGTTCTTC.

The rearrangement links TRBV4-2 to TRBJ2-1; no firm D call. There are 13 residues in the CDR3. Trimming pared 0 bases from V and 9 bases from J, leaving 9 bases between. Germline V lookup: CDR1 LGHNA, CDR2 YNFKEQ. CDR3 nucleotides: TGTGCCAGCAGCCAAGATGGCACGGGTGAGCAGTTCTTC. Translated: CASSQDGTGEQFF.